Each of the 15 T cell receptor beta chains below was sequenced from the same sample in a study of STAT5B mutations in CD4+ large granular lymphocyte leukemia. The repertoire was sequenced with immunoSEQ multiplex PCR; TCRdb's copy has only in-frame clones and lacks some. The sample lists more than 7,500 clones, about 80% seen once, with 68% in the top ten. The sample comprised PBMCs. The receptors derive from a man between 60 and 70 years old with CD4+ T-cell large granular lymphocyte leukemia.

The genes are TRBV11-2 and TRBJ2-1, with 11 bases aligning to TRBD2. Trimming took 3 bases from V and 6 from J; bases not matched to a gene: 4. There are 15 residues in the CDR3. The V gene's germline CDR1 is SGHAT and CDR2 FQNNGV. CDR3 DNA: TGTGCCAGCAGCTTCAGACTAGCGGGAAGCAATGAGCAGTTCTTC. Protein product: CASSFRLAGSNEQFF.

The chain uses TRBV19 and TRBJ2-3; maybe TRBD1 (8 bases). The V gene's germline CDR1 is LNHDA and CDR2 SQIVND (reference sequence). V lost 2 bases to trimming and J lost 4 bases, with 13 bases between them. This CDR3 has 15 amino acids. CDR3: CASSIRQGRADTQYF. CDR3 bases: TGTGCCAGTAGTATAAGACAGGGGAGGGCAGATACGCAGTATTTT.

V and J are TRBV15 and TRBJ1-5; D may be TRBD1 (5 bases). CDR3 length equals 16 residues. Germline-derived CDR1 and CDR2 are LNHNV and YYDKDF (reference sequence). Trimming removed 2 bases at V and 4 bases at J, with 15 bases between. The CDR3 spells CATSRRQDQGNQPQHF. DNA for the CDR3: TGTGCCACCAGCAGACGCCAGGACCAGGGTAATCAGCCCCAGCATTTT.

The count of this clone is one. The rearrangement uses TRBV5-4 and TRBJ2-2, with 11 bases fitting TRBD2. The germline V gene has CDR1 SGHNT and CDR2 YYREEE (reference sequence). Germline trimming cut 4 bases from V and 1 base from J; bases unmatched to any gene: 3. There are 16 residues in the CDR3. The CDR3 region is CASSPLAGGNTGELFF. The CDR3 DNA is TGTGCCAGCAGCCCTCTAGCGGGAGGGAACACCGGGGAGCTGTTTTTT.

The CDR3 sequence is CAWSPRRGNGASGRYNEQFF. The CDR3 bases are TGTGCCTGGAGTCCCCGGCGGGGTAATGGGGCTAGCGGGAGGTACAATGAGCAGTTCTTC. The rearrangement links TRBV30 to TRBJ2-1; TRBD2 aligns across 11 bases. The germline V gene encodes CDR1 GTSNPN and CDR2 SVGIG (reference sequence). The CDR3 totals 20 residues. V trimming: 2 bases; J trimming: 4 bases; junction bases outside the gene matches: 19. The whole variable domain, filled in from reference TRBV30 and TRBJ2-1, reads SQTIHQWPATLVQPVGSPLSLECTVEGTSNPNLYWYRQAAGRGLQLLFYSVGIGQISSEVPQNLSASRPQDRQFILSSKKLLLSDSGFYLCAWSPRRGNGASGRYNEQFFGPGTRLTVL.

The chain carries TRBV18 and TRBJ1-5; D might be TRBD1 (5 bases). Trimming removed 5 bases from V and 0 bases from J, with 17 bases in between. Germline CDR1 and CDR2: KGHSH and LQKENI. CDR3 size: 17 residues. The CDR3 bases are TGTGCCAGCTCAAGCCTTAAGACAGAGAATAGCAATCAGCCCCAGCATTTT. It translates to CASSSLKTENSNQPQHF.

The chain links TRBV6-5 to TRBJ2-7, with 14 bases matching TRBD2. This CDR3 contains 13 residues. Per the germline V gene, CDR1 is MNHEY and CDR2 is SVGAGI. Losses at the gene ends were 9 bases for V and 3 bases for J; bases not matched to a gene: 1. The CDR3 coding sequence is TGTGCCAGGACTAGCGGGAGGGACTACGAGCAGTACTTC. Amino acid sequence: CARTSGRDYEQYF.

This sequence joins TRBV5-1 and TRBJ2-6; 9 positions agree with TRBD1. There are 16 residues in the CDR3. With 7 bases clipped from V and 3 bases from J, the junction kept 8 bases outside the gene matches. Germline loops: CDR1 SGHRS, CDR2 YFSETQ. Here the CDR3 reads CASDTGGGSGANVLTF. CDR3 DNA: TGCGCCAGCGATACAGGGGGCGGGAGTGGGGCCAACGTCCTGACTTTC.

The CDR3 DNA is TGTGCCAGCAGTTTGGTAGCGGGAGGACGGGACGAGCAGTACTTC. This codes for CASSLVAGGRDEQYF. This rearrangement joins TRBV27 to TRBJ2-7; 10 positions match TRBD2. The CDR3 runs to 15 residues. Trimming cost V 3 bases and J 5 bases; bases outside gene matches: 7. Per germline, CDR1 MNHEY and CDR2 SMNVEV (reference sequence).

The chain employs TRBV27 and TRBJ2-5, with D possibly called TRBD1 or TRBD2 (7 bases each). The V end was cut by 5 bases, the J end by 2 bases, with 12 bases between. Germline V lookup: CDR1 MNHEY, CDR2 SMNVEV (reference sequence). CDR3 length equals 14 residues. CDR3 in DNA: TGTGCCAGCAGTAACAGGGGAGGGCAAGAGACCCAGTACTTC. Translated, it gives CASSNRGGQETQYF.

This clone was counted between two and nine times. The rearrangement joins TRBV5-1 to TRBJ2-5; D gene ambiguous. V lost 5 bases, J lost 0 bases, and 20 bases lay in between. This CDR3 has 17 residues. Germline CDR1 and CDR2: SGHRS and YFSETQ. The CDR3 nucleotides are TGCGCCAGCAGTCGGAGTATGGGCGTACCGTACCAAGAGACCCAGTACTTC. Its translation: CASSRSMGVPYQETQYF. The full variable domain, rest sourced from reference TRBV5-1 and TRBJ2-5, is KAGVTQTPRYLIKTRGQQVTLSCSPISGHRSVSWYQQTPGQGLQFLFEYFSETQRNKGNFPGRFSGRQFSNSRSEMNVSTLELGDSALYLCASSRSMGVPYQETQYFGPGTRLLVL.

This sequence joins TRBV19 and TRBJ1-1; D unclear. Trimming shortened V by 7 bases and J by 0 bases, and 9 bases separated the two germline ends. This CDR3 spans 13 amino acids. Germline CDR1 LNHDA, CDR2 SQIVND (reference sequence). The CDR3 DNA reads as TGTGCCAGTACGAAGGGCGTGAACACTGAAGCTTTCTTT. It specifies CASTKGVNTEAFF.

The rearrangement uses TRBV2 and TRBJ1-1; D is perhaps TRBD1 (6 bases). V was cut by 1 base and J by 8 bases, with 8 bases left in between. The CDR3 extends over 12 amino acids. Germline V CDR1 and CDR2: SNHLY, FYNNEI. The CDR3 DNA is TGTGCCAGCAGTGAAGGACAGGACGAAGCTTTCTTT. Its translation: CASSEGQDEAFF.

The chain uses TRBV19 and TRBJ1-5, with D hard to call. The CDR3 has 15 residues. V was clipped by 7 bases and J by 0 bases, with 13 bases between them. Germline-derived CDR1 and CDR2 are LNHDA and SQIVND (reference sequence). CDR3 sequence reads: CASTVRLGSNQPQHF. The CDR3 nucleotides read TGTGCCAGTACCGTACGGCTGGGTAGCAATCAGCCCCAGCATTTT.

The chain carries TRBV7-9 and TRBJ2-3; 10 nucleotides line up with TRBD1. CDR1 is SEHNR and CDR2 is FQNEAQ in the germline V gene (reference sequence). J lost 4 bases, V lost 4 bases, and 11 bases had no gene match. This CDR3 contains 17 residues. CDR3 sequence: CASSSYAGTGVADTQYF. For the CDR3, the DNA is TGTGCCAGCAGCTCCTATGCCGGGACAGGGGTTGCAGATACGCAGTATTTT.